Listed below are T cell receptor beta chains from one sample, sequenced in a study of Ad26.COV2.S vaccination and SARS-CoV-2 variants. Data came from immunoSEQ multiplex PCR; TCRdb stores just in-frame clones and leaves some out. The sample shows about 350,000 clones, around 83% of them seen only once. The sample was peripheral blood, taken in a trial of Ad26.COV2.S vaccine versus placebo. These TCRs come from a person between 18 and 65 years old who received the Ad26.COV2.S COVID-19 vaccine or a placebo. CDR3s include the opening cysteine and the closing phenylalanine or tryptophan. The D gene is left open where the match is weak. Clone size is given for some rows only: seen once, a few or many times, or a class if the clone is expanded.

V	J	D	size	DNA	CDR3
TRBV15	TRBJ2-7	.	.	TGTGCCACCAGCAGAGATCTTAGTTACGAGCAGTACTTC	CATSRDLSYEQYF
TRBV4-3	TRBJ1-2	.	.	TGCGCCAGCAGCCAATCCCTCGGGGTTGGCTACACCTTC	CASSQSLGVGYTF
TRBV30	TRBJ1-1	.	many	TGTGCCTGGGCATACAAAAGGAACACTGAAGCTTTCTTT	CAWAYKRNTEAFF
TRBV19	TRBJ1-1	.	.	TGTGCCAGTAGACACAGGGTTGGAGGGCTGGTCACTGAAGCTTTCTTT	CASRHRVGGLVTEAFF
TRBV6-5	TRBJ1-1	TRBD1	.	TGTGCCAGCAGTTACCGGGACAGGGGCAACACTGAAGCTTTCTTT	CASSYRDRGNTEAFF
TRBV6-1	TRBJ2-5	.	.	TGTGCCAGCAGTGACGGGGTTGGCGGGGAAGAGACCCAGTACTTC	CASSDGVGGEETQYF
TRBV7-9	TRBJ1-3	.	many	TGTGCCAGCAGCTTAGTGGCAGGGGCCGGAAACACCATATATTTT	CASSLVAGAGNTIYF
TRBV28	TRBJ1-5	TRBD1	.	TGTGCCAGCAGGATGGACAGGGGAAGCAATCAGCCCCAGCATTTT	CASRMDRGSNQPQHF
TRBV9	TRBJ2-1	TRBD2	.	TGTGCCAGCAGCGTGAGCGGGGGGACGTACAATGAGCAGTTCTTC	CASSVSGGTYNEQFF
TRBV27	TRBJ1-6	TRBD1	.	TGTGCCAGCAGTTCGCCGGGACAGGGTAATTCACCCCTCCACTTT	CASSSPGQGNSPLHF
TRBV5-8	TRBJ2-1	.	.	TGTGCCAGCAGCCCGGACCAGTCCCCCTACAATGAGCAGTTCTTC	CASSPDQSPYNEQFF
TRBV2	TRBJ2-3	TRBD1	.	TGTGCCAGCAGTCCCGGGACAGGGTTGGCAGATACGCAGTATTTT	CASSPGTGLADTQYF
TRBV5-1	TRBJ2-1	TRBD2	.	TGCGCCAGCAGCTTGGCTAGCGGAAGCAATGAGCAGTTCTTC	CASSLASGSNEQFF
TRBV30	TRBJ2-7	.	.	TGTGCCTGGAGTTGGGGGGCCCGTAGAGAGCAGTACTTC	CAWSWGARREQYF
TRBV19	TRBJ2-7	.	.	TGTGCCAGTAGTATTACAGGGACCACCTACGAGCAGTACTTC	CASSITGTTYEQYF
TRBV11-3	TRBJ2-7	TRBD2	.	TGTGCCAGCAGCCCCGCTAGCGGGGTCTCCTACGAGCAGTACTTC	CASSPASGVSYEQYF